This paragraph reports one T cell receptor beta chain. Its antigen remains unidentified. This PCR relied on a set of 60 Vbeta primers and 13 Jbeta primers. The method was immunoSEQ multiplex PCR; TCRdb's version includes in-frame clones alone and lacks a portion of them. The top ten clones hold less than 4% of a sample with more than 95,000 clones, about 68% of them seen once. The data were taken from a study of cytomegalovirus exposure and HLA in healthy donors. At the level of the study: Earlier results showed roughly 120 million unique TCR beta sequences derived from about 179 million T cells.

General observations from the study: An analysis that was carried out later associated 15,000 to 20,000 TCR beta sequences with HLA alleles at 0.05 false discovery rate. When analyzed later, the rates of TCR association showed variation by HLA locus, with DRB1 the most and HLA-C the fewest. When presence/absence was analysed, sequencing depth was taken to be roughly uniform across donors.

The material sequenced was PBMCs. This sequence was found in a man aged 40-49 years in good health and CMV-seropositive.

Written as DNA, the CDR3 is TGTGCCTGGACGGGGGACAGGGCGCAGCCCCTCCACTTT. This translates into CAWTGDRAQPLHF. V and J are TRBV30 and TRBJ1-6; 9 bases fit TRBD1. The trim removed 4 bases at V and 13 bases at J, leaving 8 bases unmatched. The CDR3 sequence is 13 residues long. CDR1 is GTSNPN, CDR2 SVGIG, per germline (reference sequence).